The T cell receptor (beta chain) described here comes from a study of T cells in Graves' hyperthyroidism and ophthalmopathy. This CDR3 has 15 amino acids. CDR1 is MNHNS and CDR2 is SASEGT in the germline V gene. Trimming cost V 6 bases and J 4 bases, with 18 bases left between them. The CDR3 regions of TCR beta were amplified from RNA transcripts. The HTBI primer set was used in a first-round RT-PCR of the TCR CDR3. TCRdb reprocessed the multiplex PCR reads via MiXCR and lists one record per CDR3 protein. Of 550,000 to 800,000 distinct CDR3 sequences in the sample, approximately 15% were seen once. This clonotype was seen a few times.

Sequencing input: blood. This chain joins TRBV6-1 and TRBJ1-2; perhaps TRBD1 as D (6 bases). The clonotype was recovered from a man aged 45-60 years with Graves' hyperthyroidism. The CDR3 reads CASRPRGGPGYGYTF. The CDR3 DNA is TGTGCCAGCAGGCCCCGGGGGGGGCCCGGCTATGGCTACACCTTC.